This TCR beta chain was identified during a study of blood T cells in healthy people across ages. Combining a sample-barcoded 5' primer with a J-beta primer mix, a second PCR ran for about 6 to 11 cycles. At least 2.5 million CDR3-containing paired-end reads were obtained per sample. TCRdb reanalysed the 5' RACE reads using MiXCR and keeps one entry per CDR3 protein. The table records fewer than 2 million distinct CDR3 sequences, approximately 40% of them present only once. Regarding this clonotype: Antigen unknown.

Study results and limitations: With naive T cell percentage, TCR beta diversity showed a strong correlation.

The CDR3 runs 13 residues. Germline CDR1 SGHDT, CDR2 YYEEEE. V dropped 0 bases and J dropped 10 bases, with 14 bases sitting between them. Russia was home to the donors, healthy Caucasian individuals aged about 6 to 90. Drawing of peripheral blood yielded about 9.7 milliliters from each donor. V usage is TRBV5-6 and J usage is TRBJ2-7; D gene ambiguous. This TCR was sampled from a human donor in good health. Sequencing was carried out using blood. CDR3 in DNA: TGTGCCAGCAGCTTGGGGGTACCCGGGTCACAGTACTTC. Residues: CASSLGVPGSQYF.